This T cell receptor (beta chain) emerged from a study of blood T cell repertoires in COVID-19. The CDR3 runs 15 residues. Trimming removed 3 bases at V and 5 bases at J, with 11 bases between. Germline V gene sequence: CDR1 MNHEY, CDR2 SMNVEV (reference sequence). Method: immunoSEQ multiplex PCR; TCRdb's copy keeps in-frame clones and lacks some. The sample includes about 270,000 clones, 88% of them seen just once. Sample: PBMCs or T cells enriched from blood (not recorded which). This sequence joins TRBV27 and TRBJ1-6; maybe TRBD1 (5 bases). The source of this sequence is a woman between 45 and 60 years old who had recovered from COVID-19. The CDR3: CASSFWTRNNSPLHF. The CDR3 nucleotides are TGTGCCAGCAGTTTCTGGACAAGGAATAATTCACCCCTCCACTTT.